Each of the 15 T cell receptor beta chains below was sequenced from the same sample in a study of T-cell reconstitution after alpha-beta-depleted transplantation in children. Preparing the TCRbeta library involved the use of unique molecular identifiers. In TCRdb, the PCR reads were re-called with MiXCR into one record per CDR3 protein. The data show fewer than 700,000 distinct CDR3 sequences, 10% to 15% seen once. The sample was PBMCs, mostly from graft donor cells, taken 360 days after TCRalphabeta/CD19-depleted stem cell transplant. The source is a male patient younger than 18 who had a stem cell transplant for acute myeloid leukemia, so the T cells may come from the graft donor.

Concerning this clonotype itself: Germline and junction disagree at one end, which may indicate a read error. The CDR3 DNA reads as TGTGGCACCAGCAGACGGACAGCAGTGGAGCTGTTTTTT. Amino acids: CGTSRRTAVELFF. V and J are TRBV15 and TRBJ2-2; TRBD1 is a possible D gene (6 bases). Germline V CDR1 and CDR2: LNHNV, YYDKDF (reference sequence). The CDR3 sequence is 13 residues long.

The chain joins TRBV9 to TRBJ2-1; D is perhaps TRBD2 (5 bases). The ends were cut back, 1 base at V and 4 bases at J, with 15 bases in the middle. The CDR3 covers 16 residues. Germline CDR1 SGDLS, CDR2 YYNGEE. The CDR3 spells CASSVKSSPPYNEQFF. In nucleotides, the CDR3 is TGTGCCAGCAGCGTAAAATCTAGCCCTCCGTACAATGAGCAGTTCTTC.

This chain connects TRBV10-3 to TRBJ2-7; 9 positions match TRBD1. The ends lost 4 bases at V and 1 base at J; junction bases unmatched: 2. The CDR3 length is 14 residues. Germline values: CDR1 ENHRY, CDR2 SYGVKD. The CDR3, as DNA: TGTGCCATCAGTGGGGACAGGGAATCCTACGAGCAGTACTTC. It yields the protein CAISGDRESYEQYF.

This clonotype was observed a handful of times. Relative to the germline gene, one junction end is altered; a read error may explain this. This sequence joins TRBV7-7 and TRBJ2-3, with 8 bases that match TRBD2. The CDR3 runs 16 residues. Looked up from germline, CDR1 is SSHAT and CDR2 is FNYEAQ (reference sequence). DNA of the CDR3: TGTGCTAGCAGCTTAGGTCCTAGCGGGAGCACAGATACGCAGTATTTT. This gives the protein CASSLGPSGSTDTQYF.

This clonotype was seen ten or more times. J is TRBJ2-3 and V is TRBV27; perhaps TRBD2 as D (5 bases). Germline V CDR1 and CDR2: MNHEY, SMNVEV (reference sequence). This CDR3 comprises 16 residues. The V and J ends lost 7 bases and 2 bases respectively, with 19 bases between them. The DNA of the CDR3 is TGTGCCAGCACCCCGATCGGGGTTGGATACACAGATACGCAGTATTTT. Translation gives CASTPIGVGYTDTQYF.

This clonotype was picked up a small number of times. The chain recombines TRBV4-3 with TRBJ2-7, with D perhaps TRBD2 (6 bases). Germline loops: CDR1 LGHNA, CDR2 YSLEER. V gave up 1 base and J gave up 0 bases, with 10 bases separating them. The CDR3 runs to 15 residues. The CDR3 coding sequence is TGCGCCAGCAGCCAAGCGGGACTGAGCTCCTACGAGCAGTACTTC. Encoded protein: CASSQAGLSSYEQYF.

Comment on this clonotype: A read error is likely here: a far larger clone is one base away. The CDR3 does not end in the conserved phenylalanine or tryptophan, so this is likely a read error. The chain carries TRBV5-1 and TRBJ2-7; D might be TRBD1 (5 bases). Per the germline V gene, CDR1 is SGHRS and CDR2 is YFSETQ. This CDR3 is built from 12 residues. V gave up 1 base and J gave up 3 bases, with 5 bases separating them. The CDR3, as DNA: TGCGCCAGCAGCTTGACAGGCTACGAGCAGTACTAC. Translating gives CASSLTGYEQYY.

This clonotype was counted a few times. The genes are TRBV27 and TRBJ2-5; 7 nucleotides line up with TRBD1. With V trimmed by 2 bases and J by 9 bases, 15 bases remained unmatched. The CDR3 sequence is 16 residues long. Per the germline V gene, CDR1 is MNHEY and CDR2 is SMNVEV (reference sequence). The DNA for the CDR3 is TGTGCCAGCAGTTTACACTTCGGGACAGCCTGGGGAGCCCAGTACTTC. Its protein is CASSLHFGTAWGAQYF.

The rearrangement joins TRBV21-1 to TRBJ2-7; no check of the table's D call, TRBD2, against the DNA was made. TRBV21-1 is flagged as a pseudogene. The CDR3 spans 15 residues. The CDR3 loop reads CASSNGGLGDYEQYF. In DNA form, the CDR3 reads TGTGCCAGCAGCAATGGAGGGCTAGGAGACTACGAGCAGTACTTC.

Here the CDR3 DNA reads TGCAGTGCTCTACAGGGGGCGCGAGCTTTCTTT. It yields the protein CSALQGARAFF. V usage is TRBV20-1 and J usage is TRBJ1-1; 9 bases are shared with TRBD1. V was clipped by 5 bases and J by 10 bases; unmatched bases: 5. The CDR3 runs 11 residues. Germline CDR1 reads DFQATT; CDR2 reads SNEGSKA (reference sequence).

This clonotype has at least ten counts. CDR3 protein: CASSLWLAGNRETQYF. The CDR3 DNA is TGTGCCAGCAGTTTGTGGCTAGCGGGAAATAGGGAGACCCAGTACTTC. J is TRBJ2-5 and V is TRBV12-3 or TRBV12-4; the match to TRBD2 covers 9 bases. The trim removed 3 bases at V and 5 bases at J, leaving 10 bases unmatched. The CDR3 spans 16 residues.

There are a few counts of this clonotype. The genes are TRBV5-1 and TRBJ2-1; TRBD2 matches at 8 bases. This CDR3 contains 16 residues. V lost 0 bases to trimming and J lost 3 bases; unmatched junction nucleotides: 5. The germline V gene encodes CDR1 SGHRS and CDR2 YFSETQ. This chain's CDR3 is CASSLVSSGYYNEQFF. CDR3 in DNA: TGCGCCAGCAGCTTGGTCTCTAGCGGGTACTACAATGAGCAGTTCTTC.

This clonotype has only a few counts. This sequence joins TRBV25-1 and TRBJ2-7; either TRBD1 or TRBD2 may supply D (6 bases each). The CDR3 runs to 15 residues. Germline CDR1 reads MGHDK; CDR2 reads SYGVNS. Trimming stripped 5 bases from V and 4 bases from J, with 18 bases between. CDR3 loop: CASSSLTGREYEQYF. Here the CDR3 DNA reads TGTGCCAGCAGTAGTTTGACAGGTCGGGAGTACGAGCAGTACTTC.

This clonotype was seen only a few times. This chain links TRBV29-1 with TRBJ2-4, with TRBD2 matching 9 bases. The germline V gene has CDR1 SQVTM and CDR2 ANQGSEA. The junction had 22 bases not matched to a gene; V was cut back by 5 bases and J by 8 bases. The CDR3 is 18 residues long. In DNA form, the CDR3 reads TGCAGCGTTTACTTCATCCGCGGGGGGGCTTGGGGGTCGGACATTCAGTACTTC. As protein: CSVYFIRGGAWGSDIQYF.

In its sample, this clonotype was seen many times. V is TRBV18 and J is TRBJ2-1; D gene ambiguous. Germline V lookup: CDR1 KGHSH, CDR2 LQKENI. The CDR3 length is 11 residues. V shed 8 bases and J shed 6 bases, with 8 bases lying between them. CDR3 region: CASSGGNEQFF. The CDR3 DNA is TGTGCCAGCAGTGGTGGCAATGAGCAGTTCTTC.